A single sample is the source of the 24 T cell receptor beta chains below, sequenced in a study of T-cell memory formation after mild COVID-19. Using its own MiXCR run on the 5' RACE reads, TCRdb lists one record per CDR3 protein. The sample includes 120,000 to 150,000 distinct CDR3 sequences, about 6% of them seen just once. Sequenced input: PBMCs or a T cell subset sorted from them (not recorded which). The receptors were sampled from an adult woman who had mild COVID-19 (a few samples of this study predate the infection). Cell type and time point are not known.

This clonotype appeared many times. The chain links TRBV18 to TRBJ2-1, with 7 bases aligning to TRBD1. V shed 5 bases and J 3 bases; nucleotides not matched to a gene: 7. Germline-derived CDR1 and CDR2 are KGHSH and LQKENI. This CDR3 comprises 15 residues. CDR3 sequence: CASSSGQVVYNEQFF. The CDR3 nucleotides are TGTGCCAGCTCATCAGGACAGGTTGTCTACAATGAGCAGTTCTTC.

This clonotype was detected ten times or more. This rearrangement joins TRBV4-1 to TRBJ1-5, with D uncertain. The CDR3 covers 15 residues. The germline gives CDR1 MGHRA, CDR2 YSYEKL. With 0 bases removed from V and 6 bases from J, the gap between germline ends came to 12 bases. The CDR3 nucleotides are TGCGCCAGCAGCCAAGACCTACCTTCGGGTCAGCCCCAGCATTTT. Translated, it gives CASSQDLPSGQPQHF.

The rearrangement joins TRBV3-1 to TRBJ1-2, with TRBD1 identical over 8 bases. The length of the CDR3 is 15 residues. CDR1 is LGHDT and CDR2 is YNNKEL in the germline V gene (reference sequence). The V gene end was trimmed by 4 bases and the J gene end by 5 bases; junction bases not matched to a gene: 9. The chain's CDR3 is CASSLSSGTGYGYTF. The CDR3, as DNA: TGTGCCAGCAGCCTATCCTCCGGGACAGGATATGGCTACACCTTC.

V gene TRBV6-6 combines with J gene TRBJ1-5, with D maybe TRBD1 (5 bases). This CDR3 region has 17 residues. Trimming shortened V by 2 bases and J by 0 bases, and 14 bases separated the two germline ends. CDR1 is MNHNY, CDR2 SVGAGI, per germline (reference sequence). The CDR3 spells CASSYDYRSHSNQPQHF. The CDR3 DNA follows: TGTGCCAGCAGTTACGATTACAGGTCCCATAGCAATCAGCCCCAGCATTTT.

This clonotype was seen many times. The V call is TRBV7-2, the J call TRBJ2-1, with 10 bases aligning to TRBD2. From germline, CDR1 is SGHTA and CDR2 FQGNSA. This CDR3 has 16 amino acids. Unmatched junction bases numbered 7, after V lost 2 bases and J lost 6 bases. CDR3 bases: TGTGCCAGCAGCTTAAGCGGGAGGGCCTTCAGCAATGAGCAGTTCTTC. Translated, it gives CASSLSGRAFSNEQFF.

This clonotype was observed a few times. The chain carries TRBV5-6 and TRBJ1-1; 9 bases line up with TRBD1. V was clipped by 0 bases and J by 5 bases; unmatched bases: 5. The V gene's germline CDR1 is SGHDT and CDR2 YYEEEE. The CDR3 runs 15 residues. This chain's CDR3 is CASSLEGQGRTEAFF. DNA for the CDR3: TGTGCCAGCAGCTTGGAGGGACAGGGTCGGACTGAAGCTTTCTTT.

This clonotype has just a few counts. This chain links TRBV28 with TRBJ2-5, with D unclear. V was clipped by 8 bases and J by 4 bases, with 8 bases between them. The CDR3 has 11 residues. From germline, CDR1 is MDHEN and CDR2 SYDVKM. CDR3 coding DNA: TGTGCCAGCGGTATACGAGAGACCCAGTACTTC. It yields the protein CASGIRETQYF. Full variable domain (outside the CDR3, taken from reference TRBV28 and TRBJ2-5): DVKVTQSSRYLVKRTGEKVFLECVQDMDHENMFWYRQDPGLGLRLIYFSYDVKMKEKGDIPEGYSVSREKKERFSLILESASTNQTSMYLCASGIRETQYFGPGTRLLVL.

This clonotype was seen many times. The chain couples TRBV12-3 or TRBV12-4 to TRBJ2-3; weak D call: TRBD2 (5 bases). The CDR3 is 18 amino acids. The V and J ends lost 2 bases and 4 bases respectively, with 22 bases between them. In DNA, the CDR3 is TGTGCCAGCAGTTTAACTAGACTGGCCGCTCCCGAAGCAGATACGCAGTATTTT. Translation gives CASSLTRLAAPEADTQYF.

The chain joins TRBV5-1 to TRBJ2-3; TRBD2 aligns across 8 bases. J was trimmed by 2 bases and V by 3 bases; bases with no gene match: 8. The CDR3 runs 16 residues. The germline gives CDR1 SGHRS, CDR2 YFSETQ. The CDR3 here is CASSSGGGPDTDTQYF. The DNA of the CDR3 is TGCGCCAGCAGCTCGGGAGGGGGGCCAGACACAGATACGCAGTATTTT. Looking up the rest from reference TRBV5-1 and TRBJ2-3 gives the full variable domain: KAGVTQTPRYLIKTRGQQVTLSCSPISGHRSVSWYQQTPGQGLQFLFEYFSETQRNKGNFPGRFSGRQFSNSRSEMNVSTLELGDSALYLCASSSGGGPDTDTQYFGPGTRLTVL.

This clonotype has only a few counts. CDR3 sequence: CASSWTGTGYF. Written as DNA, the CDR3 is TGTGCCAGCAGTTGGACGGGTACGGGATATTTT. The genes are TRBV12-3 or TRBV12-4 and TRBJ2-3; a weak D match, TRBD2 (5 bases). The germline V and J ends were trimmed by 4 bases and 15 bases, with 14 bases remaining between them. The CDR3 loop spans 11 amino acids.

This clonotype was counted only a few times. The V call is TRBV12-3 or TRBV12-4, the J call TRBJ1-3; D gene uncertain. V was clipped by 1 base and J by 0 bases, with 10 bases between them. The CDR3 spans 16 residues. The CDR3 DNA reads TGTGCCAGCAGTTTAGGTGGCCTACTCTCTGGAAACACCATATATTTT. It translates to CASSLGGLLSGNTIYF.

This clonotype was found many times. The CDR3 region is CSVAGHTDTQYF. The CDR3 nucleotides read TGCAGCGTTGCAGGGCACACAGATACGCAGTATTTT. The V and J genes are TRBV29-1 and TRBJ2-3, with a weak D call TRBD1 (5 bases). The CDR3 contains 12 residues. Trimming shortened V by 4 bases and J by 2 bases, and 7 bases separated the two germline ends. Germline values: CDR1 SQVTM, CDR2 ANQGSEA.

There are many counts of this clonotype. The CDR3 bases are TGTGCCAGCAGCCAAGATAGGTTATATAATTCACCCCTCCACTTT. Protein: CASSQDRLYNSPLHF. The gene calls are TRBV4-2 and TRBJ1-6; D gene unclear. There are 15 residues in the CDR3. V was trimmed by 0 bases and J by 4 bases, leaving 7 bases between them. Germline V CDR1 and CDR2: LGHNA, YNFKEQ.

The chain is built from TRBV7-6 and TRBJ2-5; D gene ambiguous. This CDR3 has 16 residues. The V gene's germline CDR1 is SGHVS and CDR2 FNYEAQ. The V end was cut by 2 bases, the J end by 2 bases, with 15 bases between. The CDR3 spells CASSLNARPIQETQYF. The CDR3 bases are TGTGCCAGCAGCTTAAATGCGCGACCAATACAAGAGACCCAGTACTTC.

This clonotype was detected ten times or more. The CDR3: CASSSRQGSNGYTF. Here the CDR3 DNA reads TGTGCCAGCAGCTCGAGACAGGGCTCTAATGGCTACACCTTC. The chain uses TRBV7-2 and TRBJ1-2, with 7 bases aligning to TRBD1. The CDR3 extends over 14 amino acids. The germline V gene has CDR1 SGHTA and CDR2 FQGNSA. The junction had 8 bases not matched to a gene; V was cut back by 4 bases and J by 6 bases.

This clonotype was detected a few times. The chain recombines TRBV7-2 with TRBJ2-1, with 7 bases aligning to TRBD2. Germline V gene lookup returns CDR1 SGHTA and CDR2 FQGNSA. The CDR3 runs to 19 residues. Trimming removed 5 bases from V and 0 bases from J; junction bases left unmatched: 16. This CDR3 is CASSHASGRVTSSYNEQFF. For the CDR3, the DNA is TGTGCCAGCAGCCACGCTAGCGGCCGCGTAACGAGCTCCTACAATGAGCAGTTCTTC.

V gene TRBV2 combines with J gene TRBJ2-1; D may be TRBD1 or TRBD2 (5 bases each). Trimming removed 0 bases at V and 12 bases at J, with 15 bases between. The germline V gene has CDR1 SNHLY and CDR2 FYNNEI. The CDR3 extends over 14 amino acids. CDR3 sequence reads: CASSEALPTGGQFF. The CDR3 DNA is TGTGCCAGCAGTGAAGCGCTTCCGACTGGGGGGCAGTTCTTC.

The CDR3 bases are TGTGCCAGCAGCTGGTCGCTAGCGGGGGGGCCGGAGACCCAGTACTTC. Amino acid sequence: CASSWSLAGGPETQYF. J is TRBJ2-5 and V is TRBV11-2; TRBD2 matches at 12 bases. CDR3 length: 16 amino acids. V shed 4 bases, J shed 5 bases, and the junction held 8 bases outside the gene matches. Germline assignment: CDR1 SGHAT and CDR2 FQNNGV.

This sequence joins TRBV24-1 and TRBJ2-1, with 11 positions matching TRBD1. The ends lost 1 base at V and 7 bases at J; junction bases unmatched: 11. The CDR3 has 18 residues. Germline V CDR1 and CDR2: KGHDR, SFDVKD. CDR3 in DNA: TGTGCCACCAGTGATTTCATTGGACAGGGGGCTGGATTAAATGAGCAGTTCTTC. The encoded protein is CATSDFIGQGAGLNEQFF.

J is TRBJ1-1 and V is TRBV5-4; D is unclear. Trimming removed 2 bases from V and 0 bases from J, with 8 bases in between. The CDR3 runs to 14 residues. Per the germline V gene, CDR1 is SGHNT and CDR2 is YYREEE (reference sequence). The CDR3 nucleotides are TGTGCCAGCAGCTTCGCGGGGATGAACACTGAAGCTTTCTTT. Protein: CASSFAGMNTEAFF.

This clonotype was observed a few times. The chain combines TRBV7-9 with TRBJ2-7, with 12 bases matching TRBD1. V lost 5 bases, J lost 3 bases, and 14 bases stayed unmatched. Per the germline V gene, CDR1 is SEHNR and CDR2 is FQNEAQ (reference sequence). This CDR3 is built from 18 residues. The CDR3 region is CASSPAGTGGAPLYEQYF. In DNA form, the CDR3 reads TGTGCCAGCAGCCCCGCCGGGACAGGGGGCGCCCCCCTCTACGAGCAGTACTTC.

This clonotype was seen many times. V is TRBV24-1 and J is TRBJ2-2; a weak D match, TRBD2 (6 bases). Deletions cut 11 bases from V and 4 bases from J, with 22 bases between. Germline V gene data show CDR1 as KGHDR and CDR2 as SFDVKD. The CDR3 runs to 16 residues. The chain's CDR3 is CAIMTAEGSGTGELFF. In DNA form, the CDR3 reads TGTGCCATCATGACGGCGGAGGGTTCGGGCACCGGGGAGCTGTTTTTT.

This chain connects TRBV7-9 to TRBJ2-5; 7 bases match TRBD1. Per the germline V gene, CDR1 is SEHNR and CDR2 is FQNEAQ (reference sequence). This CDR3 has 13 amino acids. The J segment lost 3 bases and the V segment lost 4 bases, leaving 2 bases of the junction unmatched. The CDR3 DNA follows: TGTGCCAGCAGCTCAGGGACAGAAGAGACCCAGTACTTC. Translation: CASSSGTEETQYF. Looking up the rest from reference TRBV7-9 and TRBJ2-5 gives the full variable domain: DTGVSQNPRHKITKRGQNVTFRCDPISEHNRLYWYRQTLGQGPEFLTYFQNEAQLEKSRLLSDRFSAERPKGSFSTLEIQRTEQGDSAMYLCASSSGTEETQYFGPGTRLLVL.

In its sample, this clonotype was seen many times. J is TRBJ2-3 and V is TRBV18, with D hard to call. The germline V gene has CDR1 KGHSH and CDR2 LQKENI. This CDR3 spans 15 amino acids. The germline V and J ends were trimmed by 0 bases and 2 bases, with 9 bases remaining between them. The CDR3 spells CASSPPGWTTDTQYF. Written as DNA, the CDR3 is TGTGCCAGCTCACCACCAGGGTGGACCACAGATACGCAGTATTTT.